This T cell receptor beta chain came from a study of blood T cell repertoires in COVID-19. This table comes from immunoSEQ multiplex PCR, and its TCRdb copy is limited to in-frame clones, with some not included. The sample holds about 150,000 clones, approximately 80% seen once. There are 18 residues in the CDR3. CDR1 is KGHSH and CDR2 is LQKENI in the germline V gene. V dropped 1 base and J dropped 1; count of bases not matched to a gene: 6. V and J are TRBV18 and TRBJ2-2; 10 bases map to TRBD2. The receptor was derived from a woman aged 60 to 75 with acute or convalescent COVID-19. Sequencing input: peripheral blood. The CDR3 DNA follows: TGTGCCAGCTCACCACTAGCTAGCGGGGGTGAGAACACCGGGGAGCTGTTTTTT. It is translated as CASSPLASGGENTGELFF.